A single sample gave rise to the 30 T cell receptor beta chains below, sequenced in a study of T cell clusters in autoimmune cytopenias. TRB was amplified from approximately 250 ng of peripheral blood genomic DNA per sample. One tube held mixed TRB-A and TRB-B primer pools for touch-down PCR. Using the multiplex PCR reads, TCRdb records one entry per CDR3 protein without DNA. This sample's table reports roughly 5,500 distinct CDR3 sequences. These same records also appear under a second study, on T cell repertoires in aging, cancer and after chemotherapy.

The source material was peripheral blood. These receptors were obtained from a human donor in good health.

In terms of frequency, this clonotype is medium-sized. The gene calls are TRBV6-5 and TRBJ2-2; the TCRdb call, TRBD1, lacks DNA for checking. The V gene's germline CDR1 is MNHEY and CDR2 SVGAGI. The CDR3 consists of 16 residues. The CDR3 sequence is CASSYLLGGGTGELFF.

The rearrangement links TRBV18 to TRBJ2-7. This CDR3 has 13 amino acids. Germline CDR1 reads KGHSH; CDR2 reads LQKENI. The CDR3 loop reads CASSPNTPYEQYF.

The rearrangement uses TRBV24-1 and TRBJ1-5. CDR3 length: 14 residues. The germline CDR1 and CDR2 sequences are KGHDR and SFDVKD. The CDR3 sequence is CATSQTKLDQPQHF.

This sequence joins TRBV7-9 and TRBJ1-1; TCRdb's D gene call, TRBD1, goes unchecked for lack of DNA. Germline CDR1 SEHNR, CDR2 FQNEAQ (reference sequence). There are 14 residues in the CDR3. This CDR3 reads CASSEPGGNTEAFF.

This CDR3 reads CASNRTPNTEAFF. This chain uses TRBV12-3 or TRBV12-4 with TRBJ1-1; no DNA is available, so the TRBD1 call from TCRdb remains unchecked. This CDR3 has 13 amino acids.

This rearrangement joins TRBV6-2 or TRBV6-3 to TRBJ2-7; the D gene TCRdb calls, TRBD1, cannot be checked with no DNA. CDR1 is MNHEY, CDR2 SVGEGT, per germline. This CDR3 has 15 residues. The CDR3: CASSYGGSSSYEQYF.

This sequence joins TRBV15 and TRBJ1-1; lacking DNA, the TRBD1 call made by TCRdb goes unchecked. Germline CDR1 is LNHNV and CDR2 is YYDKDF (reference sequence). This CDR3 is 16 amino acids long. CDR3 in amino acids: CATSSDRTGSWLRAFF.

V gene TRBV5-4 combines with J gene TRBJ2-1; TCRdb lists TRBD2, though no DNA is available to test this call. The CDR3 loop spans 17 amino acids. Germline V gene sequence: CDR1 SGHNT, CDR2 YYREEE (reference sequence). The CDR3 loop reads CASSSDGDYRNHNEQFF.

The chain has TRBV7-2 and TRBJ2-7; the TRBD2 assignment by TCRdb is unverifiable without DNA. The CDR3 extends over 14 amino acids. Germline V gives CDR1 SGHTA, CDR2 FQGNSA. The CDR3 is CASSLGTVPWEQYF. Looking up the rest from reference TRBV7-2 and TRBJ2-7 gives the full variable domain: GAGVSQSPSNKVTEKGKDVELRCDPISGHTALYWYRQSLGQGLEFLIYFQGNSAPDKSGLPSDRFSAERTGGSVSTLTIQRTQQEDSAVYLCASSLGTVPWEQYFGPGTRLTVT.

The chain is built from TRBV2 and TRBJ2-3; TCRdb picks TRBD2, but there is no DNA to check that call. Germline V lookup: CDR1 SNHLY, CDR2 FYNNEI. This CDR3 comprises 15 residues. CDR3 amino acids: CASSVAGGITDTQYF.

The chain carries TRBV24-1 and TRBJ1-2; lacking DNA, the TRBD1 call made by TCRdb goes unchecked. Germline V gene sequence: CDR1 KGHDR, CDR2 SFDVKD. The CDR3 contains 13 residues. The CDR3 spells CATRLDRKYGYTF.

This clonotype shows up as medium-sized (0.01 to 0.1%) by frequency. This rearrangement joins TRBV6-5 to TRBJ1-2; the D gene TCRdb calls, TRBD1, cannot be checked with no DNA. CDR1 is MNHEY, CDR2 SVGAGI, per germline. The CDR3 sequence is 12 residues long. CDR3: CASRTQGYGYTF.

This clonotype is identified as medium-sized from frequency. CDR3 amino acids: CASSLRTGAADTQYF. This chain connects TRBV5-6 to TRBJ2-3; the TCRdb D gene call, TRBD1, has no DNA to confirm it. The V gene's germline CDR1 is SGHDT and CDR2 YYEEEE. The CDR3 loop spans 15 amino acids. The complete variable domain, with remaining parts taken from reference TRBV5-6 and TRBJ2-3, reads DAGVTQSPTHLIKTRGQQVTLRCSPKSGHDTVSWYQQALGQGPQFIFQYYEEEERQRGNFPDRFSGHQFPNYSSELNVNALLLGDSALYLCASSLRTGAADTQYFGPGTRLTVL.

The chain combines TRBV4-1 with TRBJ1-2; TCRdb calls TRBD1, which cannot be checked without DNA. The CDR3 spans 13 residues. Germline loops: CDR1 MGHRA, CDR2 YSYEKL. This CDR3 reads CASSRGDRAGYTF.

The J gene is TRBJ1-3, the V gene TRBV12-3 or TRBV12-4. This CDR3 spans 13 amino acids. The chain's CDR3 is CASSLVRGNTIYF.

The CDR3 sequence: CSAPLGGGRRADTQYF. The chain carries TRBV20-1 and TRBJ2-3; the D call of TRBD1 rests on TCRdb alone, since no DNA is present to check it. This CDR3 has 16 amino acids. The germline V gene has CDR1 DFQATT and CDR2 SNEGSKA (reference sequence).

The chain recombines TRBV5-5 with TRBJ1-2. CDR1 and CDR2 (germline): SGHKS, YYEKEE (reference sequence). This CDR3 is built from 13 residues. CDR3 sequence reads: CASYSTGSYGYTF.

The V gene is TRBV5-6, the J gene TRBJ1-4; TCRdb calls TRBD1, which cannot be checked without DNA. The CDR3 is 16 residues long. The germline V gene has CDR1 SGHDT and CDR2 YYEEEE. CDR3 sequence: CASSLGSRQGGEKLFF.

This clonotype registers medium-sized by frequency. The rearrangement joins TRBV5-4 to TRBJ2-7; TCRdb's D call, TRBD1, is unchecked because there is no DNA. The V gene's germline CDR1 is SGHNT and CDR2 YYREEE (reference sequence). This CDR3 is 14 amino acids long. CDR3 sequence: CASRAGTGKVEQYF.

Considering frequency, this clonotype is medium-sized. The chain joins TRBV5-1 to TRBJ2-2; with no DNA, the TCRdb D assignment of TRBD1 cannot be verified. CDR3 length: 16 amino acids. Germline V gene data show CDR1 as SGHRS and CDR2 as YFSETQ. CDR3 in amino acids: CASSRLRVSNTGELFF.

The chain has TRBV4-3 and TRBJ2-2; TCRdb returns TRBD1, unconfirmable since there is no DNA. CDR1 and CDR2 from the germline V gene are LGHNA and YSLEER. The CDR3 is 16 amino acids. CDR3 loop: CASSQDGRGITGELFF.

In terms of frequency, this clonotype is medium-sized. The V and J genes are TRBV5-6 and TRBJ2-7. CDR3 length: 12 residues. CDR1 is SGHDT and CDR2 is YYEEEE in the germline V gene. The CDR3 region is CASSMGINEQYF.

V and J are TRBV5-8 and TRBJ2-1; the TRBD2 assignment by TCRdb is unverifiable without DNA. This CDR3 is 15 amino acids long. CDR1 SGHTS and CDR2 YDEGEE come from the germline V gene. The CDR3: CASSFLAGGSNEQFF.

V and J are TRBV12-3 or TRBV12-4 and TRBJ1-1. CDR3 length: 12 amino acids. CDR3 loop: CASSLILAEAFF.

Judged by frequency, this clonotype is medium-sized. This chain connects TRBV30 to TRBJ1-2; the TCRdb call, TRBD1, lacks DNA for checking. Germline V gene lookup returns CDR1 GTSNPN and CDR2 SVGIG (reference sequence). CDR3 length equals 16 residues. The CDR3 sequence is CAWSGAGGAYRYGYTF.

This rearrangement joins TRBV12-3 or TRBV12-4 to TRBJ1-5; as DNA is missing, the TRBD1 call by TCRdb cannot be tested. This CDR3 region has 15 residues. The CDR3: CASSLGWGGNQPQHF.

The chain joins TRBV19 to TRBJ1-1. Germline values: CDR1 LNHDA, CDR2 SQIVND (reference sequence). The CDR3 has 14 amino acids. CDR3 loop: CASSQSTLAREAFF.

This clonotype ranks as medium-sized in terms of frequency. The CDR3 sequence is CSVRAGAGAYF. V and J are TRBV29-1 and TRBJ2-7; the TRBD1 assignment by TCRdb is unverifiable without DNA. Germline CDR1 reads SQVTM; CDR2 reads ANQGSEA. The CDR3 has 11 amino acids.

The CDR3 loop reads CSARGQGGAQYF. The gene calls are TRBV20-1 and TRBJ2-3; TCRdb returns TRBD1, unconfirmable since there is no DNA. This CDR3 region has 12 residues. Germline CDR1 DFQATT, CDR2 SNEGSKA (reference sequence).

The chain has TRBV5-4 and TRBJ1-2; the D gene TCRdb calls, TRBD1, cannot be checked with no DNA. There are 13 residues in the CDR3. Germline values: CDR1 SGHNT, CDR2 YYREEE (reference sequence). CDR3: CASSPRGRYGYTF.